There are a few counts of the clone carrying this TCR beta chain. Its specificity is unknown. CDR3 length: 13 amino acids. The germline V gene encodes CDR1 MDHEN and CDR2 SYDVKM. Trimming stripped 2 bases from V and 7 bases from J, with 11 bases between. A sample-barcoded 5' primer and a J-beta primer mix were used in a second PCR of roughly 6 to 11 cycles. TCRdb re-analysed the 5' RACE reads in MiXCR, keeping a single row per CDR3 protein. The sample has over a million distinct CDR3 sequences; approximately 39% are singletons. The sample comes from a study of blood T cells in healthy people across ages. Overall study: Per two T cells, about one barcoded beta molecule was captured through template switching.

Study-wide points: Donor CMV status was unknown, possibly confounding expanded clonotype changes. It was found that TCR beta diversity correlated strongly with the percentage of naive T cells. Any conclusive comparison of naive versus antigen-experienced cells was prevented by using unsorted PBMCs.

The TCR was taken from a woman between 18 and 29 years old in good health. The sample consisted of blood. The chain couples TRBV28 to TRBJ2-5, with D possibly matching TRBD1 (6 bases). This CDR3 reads CASSLQGMGTQYF. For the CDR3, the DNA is TGTGCCAGCAGTTTACAGGGGATGGGGACCCAGTACTTC.